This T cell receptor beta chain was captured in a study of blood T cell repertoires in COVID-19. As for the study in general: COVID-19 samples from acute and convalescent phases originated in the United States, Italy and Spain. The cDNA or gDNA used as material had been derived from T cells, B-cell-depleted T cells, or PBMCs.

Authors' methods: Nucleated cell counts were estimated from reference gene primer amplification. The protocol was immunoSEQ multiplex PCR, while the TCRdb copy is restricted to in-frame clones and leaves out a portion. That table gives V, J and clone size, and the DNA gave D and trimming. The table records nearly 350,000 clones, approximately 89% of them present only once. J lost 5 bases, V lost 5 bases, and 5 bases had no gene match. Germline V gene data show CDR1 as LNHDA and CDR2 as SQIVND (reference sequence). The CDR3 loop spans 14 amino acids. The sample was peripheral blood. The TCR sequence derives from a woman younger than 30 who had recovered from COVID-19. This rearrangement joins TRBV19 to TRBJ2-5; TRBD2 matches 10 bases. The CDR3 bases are TGTGCCAGTAGTCCGGGACTAGCGATGGAGACCCAGTACTTC. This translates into CASSPGLAMETQYF.